A single sample gave rise to the 22 T cell receptor beta chains below, sequenced in a study of shared clonotypes between healthy human individuals. Using immunoSEQ multiplex PCR, the repertoire was profiled, and TCRdb retains in-frame clones only, with some absent. The repertoire holds 2 million or so clones, with 85% to 95% as singletons. The sequencing sample was made of naive CD4+ T cells sorted from blood. Subset denoted: CD45RA+ positively selected. The receptors shown here come from a man between 18 and 29 years old in good health.

V and J are TRBV4-1 and TRBJ2-2, with D tentatively TRBD1 (6 bases). Germline V gives CDR1 MGHRA, CDR2 YSYEKL. V gave up 0 bases and J gave up 4 bases, with 12 bases separating them. This CDR3 spans 16 amino acids. This CDR3 reads CASSQESGHLTGELFF. The CDR3 DNA is TGCGCCAGCAGCCAAGAATCGGGACACCTCACCGGGGAGCTGTTTTTT.

This chain connects TRBV18 to TRBJ2-1, with unresolved D. CDR1 and CDR2 from the germline V gene are KGHSH and LQKENI. The CDR3 is made up of 14 amino acids. Between the trimmed V and J ends, which lost 0 bases and 7 bases, there was a span of 10 bases. CDR3: CASSPPNGENEQFF. CDR3 DNA sequence: TGTGCCAGCTCACCACCTAACGGTGAAAATGAGCAGTTCTTC. Based on the CDR3 plus reference TRBV18 and TRBJ2-1, the full variable domain is NAGVMQNPRHLVRRRGQEARLRCSPMKGHSHVYWYRQLPEEGLKFMVYLQKENIIDESGMPKERFSAEFPKEGPSILRIQQVVRGDSAAYFCASSPPNGENEQFFGPGTRLTVL.

This chain uses TRBV25-1 with TRBJ2-4; D is possibly TRBD2 (5 bases). The CDR3 runs to 15 residues. Deletions cut 4 bases from V and 2 bases from J, with 12 bases between. Germline V lookup: CDR1 MGHDK, CDR2 SYGVNS. The CDR3 sequence is CASSGFRGSKNIQYF. Here the CDR3 DNA reads TGTGCCAGCAGTGGCTTCCGGGGTTCCAAAAACATTCAGTACTTC.

This chain connects TRBV5-1 to TRBJ2-7; D not certain. Germline lookup yields CDR1 SGHRS and CDR2 YFSETQ. The CDR3 has 16 amino acids. V lost 0 bases, J lost 2 bases, and 15 bases lay in between. The CDR3 DNA sequence: TGCGCCAGCAGCTTGGTATTTGGAGTCCCTACCTACGAGCAGTACTTC. This translates into CASSLVFGVPTYEQYF.

This chain joins TRBV18 and TRBJ2-4; tentatively, D is TRBD1 or TRBD2 (6 bases each). Trimming shortened V by 2 bases and J by 3 bases, and 14 bases separated the two germline ends. Per germline, CDR1 KGHSH and CDR2 LQKENI. The CDR3 has 16 residues. CDR3 in amino acids: CASSPMGGQGKNIQYF. In DNA form, the CDR3 reads TGTGCCAGCTCACCAATGGGGGGCCAAGGCAAAAACATTCAGTACTTC.

The chain couples TRBV5-1 to TRBJ1-4, with 7 bases identical to TRBD1. Germline CDR1 reads SGHRS; CDR2 reads YFSETQ. Trimming at V came to 0 bases and at J to 0 bases, leaving 2 bases not matched to a gene. The CDR3 is 16 residues long. CDR3 nucleotides: TGCGCCAGCAGCTTGGGGACAGGCACAACTAATGAAAAACTGTTTTTT. The encoded protein is CASSLGTGTTNEKLFF.

The genes are TRBV11-2 and TRBJ2-4; no definite D call. The CDR3 runs to 14 residues. Germline loops: CDR1 SGHAT, CDR2 FQNNGV. V shed 1 base and J shed 0 bases, with 4 bases lying between them. DNA of the CDR3: TGTGCCAGCAGCTTAGGGGTAGCCAAAAACATTCAGTACTTC. Translating gives CASSLGVAKNIQYF.

This rearrangement joins TRBV6-1 to TRBJ2-2, with a tentative D call TRBD1 (6 bases). Trimming took off 6 bases at V and 8 bases at J, with 13 bases between the two ends. There are 13 residues in the CDR3. Per the germline V gene, CDR1 is MNHNS and CDR2 is SASEGT. In DNA form, the CDR3 reads TGTGCCAGCAGGAGGGACAATTCTGGGGAGCTGTTTTTT. Translated: CASRRDNSGELFF.

The chain couples TRBV7-6 to TRBJ2-7; TRBD1 agrees at 8 bases. CDR3 length: 17 amino acids. V was pared by 5 bases and J by 7 bases, with 19 bases of the junction left unmatched. Per germline, CDR1 SGHVS and CDR2 FNYEAQ. The CDR3 reads CASSPAETGVQGGEQYF. The CDR3, as DNA: TGTGCCAGCAGCCCAGCGGAGACAGGGGTTCAGGGCGGAGAGCAGTACTTC.

The V and J genes are TRBV11-2 and TRBJ1-2; a possible D gene is TRBD1 (5 bases). Deletions cut 8 bases from V and 3 bases from J, with 13 bases between. This CDR3 is 13 amino acids long. Per germline, CDR1 SGHAT and CDR2 FQNNGV. CDR3 DNA: TGTGCCAGCGCCCGGGACGCCGACTATGGCTACACCTTC. Its translation: CASARDADYGYTF.

V usage is TRBV11-2 and J usage is TRBJ2-7; 12 bases line up with TRBD2. Per the germline V gene, CDR1 is SGHAT and CDR2 is FQNNGV. CDR3 size: 15 residues. The V segment lost 5 bases and the J segment 1 base; nucleotides outside the gene matches: 3. Here the CDR3 DNA reads TGTGCCAGCAGCATGACTAGCGGGGGATCCTACGAGCAGTACTTC. It codes for CASSMTSGGSYEQYF.

The CDR3 coding sequence is TGTGCCACCTCGCTGGGGACTAGCCGGGCAGATACGCAGTATTTT. It translates to CATSLGTSRADTQYF. The chain combines TRBV6-5 with TRBJ2-3, with 9 bases lining up with TRBD2. Per germline, CDR1 MNHEY and CDR2 SVGAGI. The CDR3 totals 15 residues. V trimming: 10 bases; J trimming: 4 bases; junction bases outside the gene matches: 12.

The gene calls are TRBV4-3 and TRBJ1-1, with 9 bases fitting TRBD1. J gave up 4 bases and V 3 bases, and 6 bases lay outside the gene matches. The germline V gene encodes CDR1 LGHNA and CDR2 YSLEER. The CDR3 contains 15 residues. CDR3 nucleotides: TGCGCCAGCAGCCAGGCGTACAGGGGGCTCACTGAAGCTTTCTTT. This codes for CASSQAYRGLTEAFF.

The chain carries TRBV5-1 and TRBJ2-2; 15 bases are shared with TRBD2. Germline V gene sequence: CDR1 SGHRS, CDR2 YFSETQ. The CDR3 is made up of 16 amino acids. Trimming cost V 10 bases and J 0 bases; bases outside gene matches: 4. The CDR3 DNA is TGCGCCTCTGGACTAGCGGGAGGGCCGAACACCGGGGAGCTGTTTTTT. This encodes CASGLAGGPNTGELFF.

The chain combines TRBV27 with TRBJ2-5; possibly TRBD2 for D (6 bases). CDR1 MNHEY and CDR2 SMNVEV come from the germline V gene (reference sequence). This CDR3 region has 17 residues. V was shortened by 0 bases and J by 1 base, with 15 bases between the two germline ends. The CDR3 coding sequence is TGTGCCAGCAGTTTATCCCCGACATCAGCGGGCCAAGAGACCCAGTACTTC. As protein: CASSLSPTSAGQETQYF.

The chain links TRBV5-1 to TRBJ2-6, with D perhaps matching TRBD1 (5 bases). Germline V gene lookup returns CDR1 SGHRS and CDR2 YFSETQ. This CDR3 contains 14 residues. Trimming removed 3 bases from V and 3 bases from J, with 7 bases in between. The CDR3 loop reads CASSSGHGANVLTF. The CDR3 DNA sequence: TGCGCCAGCAGCTCCGGACATGGGGCCAACGTCCTGACTTTC.

The J gene is TRBJ1-4, the V gene TRBV28; perhaps TRBD1 as D (5 bases). Looked up from germline, CDR1 is MDHEN and CDR2 is SYDVKM. This CDR3 spans 16 amino acids. The ends were cut back, 5 bases at V and 0 bases at J, with 13 bases in the middle. This CDR3 reads CASSLHGGATNEKLFF. The CDR3 DNA reads TGTGCCAGCAGTCTGCACGGGGGGGCAACTAATGAAAAACTGTTTTTT.

This clone appeared a single time. Other DNA sequences of this sample code for an identical CDR3. The chain is built from TRBV20-1 and TRBJ1-1; D is unresolved. The CDR3 is 11 residues long. Germline V lookup: CDR1 DFQATT, CDR2 SNEGSKA (reference sequence). Trimming cost V 4 bases and J 0 bases, with 3 bases left between them. The DNA of the CDR3 is TGCAGTGCTAAGTTGAACACTGAAGCTTTCTTT. Its translation: CSAKLNTEAFF.

The rearrangement links TRBV30 to TRBJ1-6; the D gene is possibly TRBD1 (6 bases). Germline lookup yields CDR1 GTSNPN and CDR2 SVGIG (reference sequence). V lost 8 bases, J lost 0 bases, and 14 bases lay in between. CDR3 length equals 15 residues. The CDR3 sequence is CAGSTGSSYNSPLHF. CDR3 coding DNA: TGTGCCGGTTCTACAGGGAGCTCCTATAATTCACCCCTCCACTTT.

The CDR3 loop is CASSLAQGSSYEQYF. CDR3 bases: TGTGCCAGCAGCTTGGCCCAAGGGAGCTCCTACGAGCAGTACTTC. The gene calls are TRBV5-8 and TRBJ2-7, with a weak D call TRBD2 (5 bases). Germline CDR1 reads SGHTS; CDR2 reads YDEGEE. The CDR3 contains 15 residues. Between the trimmed V and J ends, which lost 0 bases and 0 bases, there was a span of 10 bases.

The CDR3 DNA reads TGTGCCAGCAGAGGACTCGAGGGTAACTATGGCTACACCTTC. Its protein is CASRGLEGNYGYTF. The gene calls are TRBV2 and TRBJ1-2; D gene unclear. The CDR3 totals 14 residues. Deletions cut 6 bases from V and 1 base from J, with 12 bases between. CDR1 and CDR2 from the germline V gene are SNHLY and FYNNEI.

V usage is TRBV2 and J usage is TRBJ1-1; D unresolved. Germline V gene lookup returns CDR1 SNHLY and CDR2 FYNNEI. V lost 6 bases and J lost 4, with 12 bases in between. The CDR3 extends over 13 amino acids. The CDR3: CASRREGATEAFF. The CDR3 DNA is TGTGCCAGCAGGAGGGAGGGAGCCACTGAAGCTTTCTTT.